This TCR beta chain is from a study of cytomegalovirus exposure and HLA in healthy donors. Background on the study: Assignment to the Caucasian-associated ancestry cluster applied to around 76% of the approximately 400 genotyped donors.

Primers included in the PCR were 60 Vbeta and 13 Jbeta primers. Sequencing used immunoSEQ multiplex PCR; TCRdb keeps in-frame clones, though not all of them. The repertoire shows tens of thousands of clones; the top ten hold 2.5% to 3%. From germline, CDR1 is SGDLS and CDR2 YYNGEE. The CDR3 has 16 residues. The V segment lost 0 bases and the J segment 3 bases; nucleotides outside the gene matches: 6. Study-wide results and caveats: Certain sequence variants were highly shared and formed a cluster, and this cluster was likely a sequencing artifact. Altogether, some 160 TCR beta chains were recorded as cytomegalovirus-associated.

In regard to this clone: Its antigen remains unknown.

The rearrangement uses TRBV9 and TRBJ1-1, with 9 bases that match TRBD1. The specimen was PBMCs. The sequence was obtained from a middle-aged man in good health and CMV-seronegative. This CDR3 reads CASSVETGGGYTEAFF. Written as DNA, the CDR3 is TGTGCCAGCAGCGTAGAAACAGGGGGCGGGTACACTGAAGCTTTCTTT.